The rows below give T cell receptor beta chains drawn from one sample of a study of T-cell reconstitution after alpha-beta-depleted transplantation in children. MiXCR, run by TCRdb on the PCR reads, gives a single entry per CDR3 protein. The sample contains around 500,000 distinct CDR3 sequences, 20% to 25% of which appear only once. This sample comprised PBMCs, mostly from graft donor cells, obtained 360 days after TCRalphabeta/CD19-depleted stem cell transplant. The receptors here all came from a boy under two years old who had a stem cell transplant for acute myeloid leukemia, so the T cells may come from the graft donor. Both conserved end residues are part of each CDR3. D genes are given only for firm matches. Clone size is not always given. Where it is, it says once, few, many or a class for expanded clones.

CDR3 protein: CASSPTRGGRSRETQYF
CDR3 DNA: TGTGCCAGCAGCCCCACTCGAGGAGGCAGGTCAAGGGAGACCCAGTACTTC
V gene: TRBV9
J gene: TRBJ2-5
clone size: many
D gene: NA

CDR3 protein: CSARAWARATKNIQYF
CDR3 DNA: TGCAGTGCTAGAGCTTGGGCCAGGGCGACGAAAAACATTCAGTACTTC
V gene: TRBV20-1
J gene: TRBJ2-4
clone size: many
D gene: NA

CDR3 protein: CASSEYSGGLYNEQFF
CDR3 DNA: TGCGCCAGCAGTGAGTATAGCGGGGGGCTCTACAATGAGCAGTTCTTC
V gene: TRBV10-2
J gene: TRBJ2-1
clone size: NA
D gene: TRBD2

CDR3 protein: CASSVGAENEQFF
CDR3 DNA: TGTGCCAGCAGCGTAGGAGCCGAGAATGAGCAGTTCTTC
V gene: TRBV9
J gene: TRBJ2-1
clone size: many
D gene: NA

CDR3 protein: CASIGALAHNQPQHF
CDR3 DNA: TGCGCCAGCATAGGAGCGTTGGCCCACAATCAGCCCCAGCATTTT
V gene: TRBV5-1
J gene: TRBJ1-5
clone size: NA
D gene: NA

CDR3 protein: CSARILRGLAGGSNTGELFF
CDR3 DNA: TGCAGTGCTAGGATCCTCCGGGGACTAGCGGGGGGCTCGAACACCGGGGAGCTGTTTTTT
V gene: TRBV20-1
J gene: TRBJ2-2
clone size: NA
D gene: TRBD2

CDR3 protein: CASSYQGRGPQYF
CDR3 DNA: TGTGCCAGCAGTTACCAGGGTAGGGGGCCGCAGTACTTC
V gene: TRBV6-2/TRBV6-3
J gene: TRBJ2-7
clone size: NA
D gene: TRBD1

CDR3 protein: CASSATGTYTEAFF
CDR3 DNA: TGTGCCAGCAGCGCAACTGGGACCTACACTGAAGCTTTCTTT
V gene: TRBV3-1
J gene: TRBJ1-1
clone size: few
D gene: NA

CDR3 protein: CASRQGASGNTIYF
CDR3 DNA: TGTGCCAGCAGACAGGGAGCGTCTGGAAACACCATATATTTT
V gene: TRBV6-1
J gene: TRBJ1-3
clone size: few
D gene: NA

CDR3 protein: CSAPDRGRSDTQYF
CDR3 DNA: TGCAGTGCTCCGGACAGGGGGCGATCAGATACGCAGTATTTT
V gene: TRBV20-1
J gene: TRBJ2-3
clone size: few
D gene: TRBD1

CDR3 protein: CASSQAPAAAGNTIYF
CDR3 DNA: TGTGCCAGCAGTCAGGCGCCGGCAGCGGCTGGAAACACCATATATTTT
V gene: TRBV6-2/TRBV6-3
J gene: TRBJ1-3
clone size: many
D gene: NA

CDR3 protein: CATSRSPPGDEQYF
CDR3 DNA: TGTGCCACCAGCAGGTCCCCGCCAGGCGACGAGCAGTACTTC
V gene: TRBV15
J gene: TRBJ2-7
clone size: many
D gene: NA

CDR3 protein: CASSPDLNYGYTF
CDR3 DNA: TGTGCCAGCAGTCCCGACCTTAACTATGGCTACACCTTC
V gene: TRBV28
J gene: TRBJ1-2
clone size: few
D gene: NA

CDR3 protein: CASSLERGTGELFF
CDR3 DNA: TGTGCCAGCAGCTTAGAGAGGGGGACCGGGGAGCTGTTTTTT
V gene: TRBV7-7
J gene: TRBJ2-2
clone size: NA
D gene: NA

CDR3 protein: CSARAFGGTYNEQFF
CDR3 DNA: TGCAGTGCTAGAGCTTTCGGTGGCACCTACAATGAGCAGTTCTTC
V gene: TRBV20-1
J gene: TRBJ2-1
clone size: NA
D gene: NA

CDR3 protein: CATSREVGPYNEQFF
CDR3 DNA: TGTGCCACCAGCAGAGAGGTGGGCCCCTACAATGAGCAGTTCTTC
V gene: TRBV15
J gene: TRBJ2-1
clone size: many
D gene: NA

CDR3 protein: CASSEAGLPSTDTQYF
CDR3 DNA: TGTGCCAGCAGCGAAGCGGGCCTCCCTAGCACAGATACGCAGTATTTT
V gene: TRBV7-2
J gene: TRBJ2-3
clone size: NA
D gene: NA

CDR3 protein: CASSNFGNTIYF
CDR3 DNA: TGTGCCAGCAGTAATTTCGGAAACACCATATATTTT
V gene: TRBV28
J gene: TRBJ1-3
clone size: many
D gene: NA

CDR3 protein: CASSQFSGGVSYNEQFF
CDR3 DNA: TGCGCCAGCAGCCAATTTAGCGGGGGGGTGTCCTACAATGAGCAGTTCTTC
V gene: TRBV4-3
J gene: TRBJ2-1
clone size: many
D gene: TRBD2

CDR3 protein: CASGSRVKYNEQFF
CDR3 DNA: TGTGCCAGCGGATCCCGGGTAAAATACAATGAGCAGTTCTTC
V gene: TRBV27
J gene: TRBJ2-1
clone size: NA
D gene: NA

CDR3 protein: CASTEGLAGPFEQFF
CDR3 DNA: TGTGCCAGCACCGAGGGACTAGCGGGCCCCTTTGAGCAGTTCTTC
V gene: TRBV9
J gene: TRBJ2-1
clone size: NA
D gene: TRBD2

CDR3 protein: CSARISGTSGGDLLKTQYF
CDR3 DNA: TGCAGTGCTCGCATCTCCGGGACTAGCGGGGGTGACCTCCTGAAGACCCAGTACTTC
V gene: TRBV20-1
J gene: TRBJ2-5
clone size: few
D gene: TRBD2

CDR3 protein: CASSYPSRSGSPSSYNEQFF
CDR3 DNA: TGTGCCAGCAGTTACCCTTCACGCTCCGGGTCACCATCCTCCTACAATGAGCAGTTCTTC
V gene: TRBV6-2/TRBV6-3
J gene: TRBJ2-1
clone size: NA
D gene: NA

CDR3 protein: CASSQLPSVYEQYF
CDR3 DNA: TGTGCCAGCAGCCAATTGCCGTCGGTCTACGAGCAGTACTTC
V gene: TRBV3-1
J gene: TRBJ2-7
clone size: NA
D gene: NA

CDR3 protein: CASSLRLNEQFF
CDR3 DNA: TGTGCCAGCAGCTTGCGACTCAATGAGCAGTTCTTC
V gene: TRBV11-2
J gene: TRBJ2-1
clone size: many
D gene: NA

CDR3 protein: CASSLDGTGVTYEQYF
CDR3 DNA: TGTGCCAGCAGTTTAGACGGGACAGGGGTTACCTACGAGCAGTACTTC
V gene: TRBV12-3/TRBV12-4
J gene: TRBJ2-7
clone size: many
D gene: TRBD1

CDR3 protein: CASSPEASSGGTDTQYF
CDR3 DNA: TGCGCCAGCAGCCCAGAGGCGTCTAGCGGGGGCACAGATACGCAGTATTTT
V gene: TRBV4-3
J gene: TRBJ2-3
clone size: many
D gene: TRBD2

CDR3 protein: CASSPYRAWDTEAFF
CDR3 DNA: TGTGCCAGCAGTCCCTACAGGGCCTGGGACACTGAAGCTTTCTTT
V gene: TRBV12-3/TRBV12-4
J gene: TRBJ1-1
clone size: few
D gene: NA